Described below is a single T cell receptor (beta chain) sequence and its context. What it binds is unknown. The data are from a study of T cell responses to AZD1222 COVID-19 vaccine. Study outcomes and limitations: Close to half of spike-specific TCRs reportedly recognize unmutated variant regions. Only a handful of AZD1222 recipients, more than 5 in all, had baseline seropositivity.

TCRdb keeps only in-frame clones here, not all; method: immunoSEQ multiplex PCR. The data contain approximately 130,000 clones, roughly 85% of them singletons. V lost 3 bases and J lost 4, with 16 bases in between. The length of the CDR3 is 16 residues. Per the germline V gene, CDR1 is LNHDA and CDR2 is SQIVND (reference sequence). This clonotype was sampled from an adult who received the MenACWY meningococcal vaccine as a control. The sequences come from peripheral blood, collected 28 days after the second dose of the MenACWY control vaccine. This chain uses TRBV19 with TRBJ1-5; D is undetermined. CDR3 sequence: CASSMLRQIVNQPQHF. The CDR3 DNA reads TGTGCCAGTAGTATGCTACGGCAGATAGTAAATCAGCCCCAGCATTTT.